This TCR beta chain was sequenced for a study of cytomegalovirus exposure and HLA in healthy donors. In the study overall: About 80 million unique TCR sequences came from HLA-typed donors in an early release.

60 Vbeta and 13 Jbeta primers were used in PCR. TCRdb's table, derived via immunoSEQ multiplex PCR, lists solely in-frame clones and lacks some. The data show around 97,000 clones, roughly 79% seen once. Germline values: CDR1 SQVTM, CDR2 ANQGSEA. The CDR3 length is 12 residues. V was cut by 7 bases and J by 6 bases, with 15 bases left in between. The chain carries TRBV29-1 and TRBJ1-1; D call uncertain. This clonotype originated in a man in his fifties or sixties in good health and CMV-seropositive. Sequences were obtained from PBMCs. CDR3 in amino acids: CSGVGRRAEAFF. The CDR3 DNA follows: TGCAGCGGCGTCGGACGGCGGGCTGAAGCTTTCTTT.